These 11 T cell receptor beta chains were all obtained from the same sample, sequenced in a study of radiotherapy plus CTLA-4 blockade in lung cancer. Clones were read by immunoSEQ multiplex PCR, and TCRdb kept only the in-frame ones, dropping some. The sample holds approximately 70,000 clones; approximately 76% are singletons and the top ten take about 16%. Sequencing was performed on peripheral blood, taken from a patient treated with radiotherapy plus ipilimumab. The receptors stem from a human donor with non-small cell lung cancer whose response to radiotherapy plus ipilimumab could not be evaluated. Some clones in this sample may be carry-over from other donors' samples.

The rearrangement joins TRBV5-1 to TRBJ2-3; 7 bases line up with TRBD1. V lost 7 bases, J lost 6 bases, and 5 bases stayed unmatched. The CDR3 is 12 amino acids. Germline CDR1 is SGHRS and CDR2 is YFSETQ. The CDR3: CASEGALDTQYF. The CDR3 DNA follows: TGCGCCAGCGAGGGGGCGTTGGATACGCAGTATTTT.

This clone showed up many times. The chain carries TRBV7-8 and TRBJ1-1, with D hard to call. V was cut by 2 bases and J by 1 base, with 5 bases left in between. Per the germline V gene, CDR1 is SGHVS and CDR2 is FQNEAQ. This CDR3 is 13 amino acids long. The CDR3 DNA follows: TGTGCCAGCAGCTTATACAGGAACACTGAAGCTTTCTTT. Its translation: CASSLYRNTEAFF.

This clone came up a few times. The chain uses TRBV2 and TRBJ2-1; D gene unclear. Trimming took off 7 bases at V and 6 bases at J, with 13 bases between the two ends. This CDR3 spans 13 amino acids. Per germline, CDR1 SNHLY and CDR2 FYNNEI. The CDR3 protein is CASTSPGLNEQFF. DNA for the CDR3: TGTGCCAGCACCTCTCCGGGTCTCAATGAGCAGTTCTTC.

V usage is TRBV4-2 and J usage is TRBJ1-6, with D unresolved. The CDR3 extends over 13 amino acids. Per the germline V gene, CDR1 is LGHNA and CDR2 is YNFKEQ. V was pared by 2 bases and J by 12 bases, with 11 bases between. The CDR3 nucleotides read TGTGCCAGCAGCCAACGTCTAATCGAACCCCTCCACTTT. Protein: CASSQRLIEPLHF.

This chain connects TRBV11-3 to TRBJ1-1; D possibly corresponds to TRBD1 (6 bases). V lost 2 bases to trimming and J lost 4 bases, with 8 bases between them. The CDR3 is 13 amino acids. Germline CDR1 is SGHNT and CDR2 is YENEEA. CDR3 protein: CASSLMGATEAFF. DNA for the CDR3: TGTGCCAGCAGCTTAATGGGGGCCACTGAAGCTTTCTTT.

This chain joins TRBV19 and TRBJ1-1; no firm D call. This CDR3 comprises 13 residues. V lost 1 base and J lost 1, with 4 bases in between. Germline V gene sequence: CDR1 LNHDA, CDR2 SQIVND (reference sequence). CDR3 residues: CASSIGGNTEAFF. The CDR3, as DNA: TGTGCCAGTAGTATAGGCGGGAACACTGAAGCTTTCTTT.

The genes are TRBV5-1 and TRBJ2-5; tentatively, D is TRBD2 (5 bases). Germline V gene lookup returns CDR1 SGHRS and CDR2 YFSETQ. Trimming took off 8 bases at V and 4 bases at J, with 15 bases between the two ends. The CDR3 is 13 residues long. CDR3 nucleotide sequence: TGCGCCAGTCGAGGGAGCGTTGGAGAGACCCAGTACTTC. Translation: CASRGSVGETQYF.

This sequence joins TRBV7-2 and TRBJ2-3; 10 bases match TRBD2. Germline lookup yields CDR1 SGHTA and CDR2 FQGNSA. The CDR3 consists of 17 residues. J lost 4 bases, V lost 0 bases, and 7 bases had no gene match. For the CDR3, the DNA is TGTGCCAGCAGCTTAGCCCCAGCGGGGGGGCCGTCAGATACGCAGTATTTT. This gives the protein CASSLAPAGGPSDTQYF. Combining the CDR3 with reference TRBV7-2 and TRBJ2-3 gives the whole variable domain GAGVSQSPSNKVTEKGKDVELRCDPISGHTALYWYRQSLGQGLEFLIYFQGNSAPDKSGLPSDRFSAERTGGSVSTLTIQRTQQEDSAVYLCASSLAPAGGPSDTQYFGPGTRLTVL.

The V and J genes are TRBV28 and TRBJ2-7; tentative D call: TRBD2 (6 bases). This CDR3 has 13 amino acids. From germline, CDR1 is MDHEN and CDR2 SYDVKM. Trimming pared 6 bases from V and 6 bases from J, leaving 15 bases between. CDR3 residues: CASRGLPPGEQYF. CDR3 DNA sequence: TGTGCCAGCAGGGGACTCCCCCCTGGCGAGCAGTACTTC.

The V and J genes are TRBV4-2 and TRBJ1-3, with D uncertain. From germline, CDR1 is LGHNA and CDR2 YNFKEQ. V lost 0 bases to trimming and J lost 1 base, with 10 bases between them. The length of the CDR3 is 16 residues. The CDR3 here is CASSQDLGGSGNTIYF. CDR3 sequence (DNA): TGTGCCAGCAGCCAAGATTTGGGAGGGTCTGGAAACACCATATATTTT.

V gene TRBV6-1 combines with J gene TRBJ1-6, with D possibly matching TRBD1 (5 bases). The CDR3 runs to 11 residues. Per germline, CDR1 MNHNS and CDR2 SASEGT. The CDR3 spells CVGRDLGTLHF. The CDR3 DNA reads TGTGTGGGGCGGGACTTAGGCACCCTCCACTTT.